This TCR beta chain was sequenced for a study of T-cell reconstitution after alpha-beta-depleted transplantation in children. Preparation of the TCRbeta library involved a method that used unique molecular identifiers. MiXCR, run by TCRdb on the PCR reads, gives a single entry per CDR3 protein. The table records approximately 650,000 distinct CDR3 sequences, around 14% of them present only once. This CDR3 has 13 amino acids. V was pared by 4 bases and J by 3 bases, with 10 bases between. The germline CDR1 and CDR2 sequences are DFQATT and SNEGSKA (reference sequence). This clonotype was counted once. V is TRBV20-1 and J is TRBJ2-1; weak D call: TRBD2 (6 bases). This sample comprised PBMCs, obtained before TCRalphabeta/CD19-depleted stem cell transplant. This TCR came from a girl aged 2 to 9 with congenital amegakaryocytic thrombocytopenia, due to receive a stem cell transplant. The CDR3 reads CSAIGGDYNEQFF. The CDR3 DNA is TGCAGTGCTATCGGCGGGGACTACAATGAGCAGTTCTTC.